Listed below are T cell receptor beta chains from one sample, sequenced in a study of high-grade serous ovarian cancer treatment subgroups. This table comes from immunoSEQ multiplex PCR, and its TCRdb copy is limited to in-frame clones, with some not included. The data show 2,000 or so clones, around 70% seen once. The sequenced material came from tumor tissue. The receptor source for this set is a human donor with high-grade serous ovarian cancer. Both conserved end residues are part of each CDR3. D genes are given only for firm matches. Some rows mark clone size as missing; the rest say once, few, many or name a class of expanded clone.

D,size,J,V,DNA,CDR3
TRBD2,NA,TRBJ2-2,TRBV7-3,TGTGCCAGCAGCTTAACTCCAGCGGGAGCCCCCGCGAGCGGGGAGCTGTTTTTT,CASSLTPAGAPASGELFF
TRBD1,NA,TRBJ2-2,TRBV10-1,TGCGCCAGCAGGGGACAGGGCCCCGGGGAGCTGTTTTTT,CASRGQGPGELFF
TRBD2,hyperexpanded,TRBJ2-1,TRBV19,TGTGCCAGTAGTATAGCGGCAGCGGGAGGGAACGAGTTCTTC,CASSIAAAGGNEFF
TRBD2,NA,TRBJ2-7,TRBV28,TGTGCCAGCAGTCAACTAGCGGGGGTCATCGAGCAGTACTTC,CASSQLAGVIEQYF
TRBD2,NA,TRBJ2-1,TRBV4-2,TGTGCCAGCAGCCAAGAAGGTGTTATAGTCAGTCTGACTAGCGGGATAAATGAGCAGTTCTTC,CASSQEGVIVSLTSGINEQFF
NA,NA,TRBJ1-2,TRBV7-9,TGTGCCAGCAGCTTAGCTGGCGACTATGGCTACACCTTC,CASSLAGDYGYTF
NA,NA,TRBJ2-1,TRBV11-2,TGTGCCAGCAGCTTAACATTTGACAATGAGCAGTTCTTC,CASSLTFDNEQFF
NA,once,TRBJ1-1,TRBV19,TGTGCCAGTAGTATATATGGTACGAACACTGAAGCTTTCTTT,CASSIYGTNTEAFF
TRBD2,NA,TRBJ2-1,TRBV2,TGTGCCAGCAGAGGACTAGCGGGAAAAGTCAATGAGCAGTTCTTC,CASRGLAGKVNEQFF
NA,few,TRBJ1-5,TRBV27,TGTGCCAGCAGTCCGGGATCCAGGGACAGCAATCAGCCCCAGCATTTT,CASSPGSRDSNQPQHF
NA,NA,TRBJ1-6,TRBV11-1,TGTGCCAGCAGCCCCCTTCGGGGAGGAAGTTCACCCCTCCACTTT,CASSPLRGGSSPLHF
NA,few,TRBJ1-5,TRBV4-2,TGTGCCAGCAGCCAAGAAGGTACAGGGTTCAATCAGCCCCAGCATTTT,CASSQEGTGFNQPQHF
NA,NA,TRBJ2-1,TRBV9,TGTGCCAGCAGCCTATGGGACGGATACAATGAGCAGTTCTTC,CASSLWDGYNEQFF
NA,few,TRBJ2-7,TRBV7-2,TGTGCCAGCAGCCGCACCGGAGGACCCTACGAGCAGTACTTC,CASSRTGGPYEQYF
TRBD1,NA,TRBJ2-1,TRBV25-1,TGTGCCAGCAGTGATCCCGGGACAGTCAATGAGCAGTTCTTC,CASSDPGTVNEQFF
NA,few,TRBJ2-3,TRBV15,TGTGCCACCAGCAGAGATGGTTCAGATACGCAGTATTTT,CATSRDGSDTQYF
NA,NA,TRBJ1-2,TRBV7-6,TGTGCCAGCAGCCCAGGGACGGGATATGGCTACACCTTC,CASSPGTGYGYTF
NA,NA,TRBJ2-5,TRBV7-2,TGTGCCAGCAGCTTAGTACAGGCCAGTGGGACCCAGTACTTC,CASSLVQASGTQYF
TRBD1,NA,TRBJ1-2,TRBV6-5,TGTGCCAGCAGGAGAGGGACAGGGAGGGGCTACACCTTC,CASRRGTGRGYTF
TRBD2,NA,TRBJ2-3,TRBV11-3,TGTGCCAGCAGCCCCGGGCTAGCGGGAGGAGGTGATACGCAGTATTTT,CASSPGLAGGGDTQYF
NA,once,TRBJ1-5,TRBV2,TGTGCCAGCAGTGACGTAGGGGTCTTTGATCAGCCCCAGCATTTT,CASSDVGVFDQPQHF
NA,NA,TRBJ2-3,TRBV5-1,TGCGCCAGCAGCCCCGAAGGGGGAGGGTCTGGCACAGATACGCAGTATTTT,CASSPEGGGSGTDTQYF
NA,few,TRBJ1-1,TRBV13,TGTGCGACGAAGATTCTCGGAGGGGCTGAAGCTTTCTTT,CATKILGGAEAFF
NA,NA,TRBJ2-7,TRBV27,TGTGCCAGCAGTCCGGACGGCTTAGCCTACGAGCAGTACTTC,CASSPDGLAYEQYF
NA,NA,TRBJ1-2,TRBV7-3,TGCGCCAGCAGCCAAGAGCCAGGGGCATGGTATGGCTACACCTTC,CASSQEPGAWYGYTF
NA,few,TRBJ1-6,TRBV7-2,TGTGCCAGCAGCTTAGGGGGCCTGTACAGCGGAAATAATTCACCCCTCCACTTT,CASSLGGLYSGNNSPLHF
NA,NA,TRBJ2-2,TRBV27,TGTGCCAGCAGGGGTCTAGGTTGGTCAGTAGGGGAGCTGTTTTTT,CASRGLGWSVGELFF
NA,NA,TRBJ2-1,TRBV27,TGTGCCAGCAGTTTAGAGGCAGGGAGATCATTCCGGGTCGATGAGCAGTTCTTC,CASSLEAGRSFRVDEQFF
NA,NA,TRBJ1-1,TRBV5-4,TGTGCCAGCAGCCGGGCAGGGGCCCCCCTGTTGAACACTGAAGCTTTCTTT,CASSRAGAPLLNTEAFF
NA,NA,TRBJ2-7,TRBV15,TGTGCCACCAGCAGCGGGACTGACTACGAGCAGTACTTC,CATSSGTDYEQYF
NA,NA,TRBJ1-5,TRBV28,TGTGCCAGCAGTCCCCACATGAGCAATCAGCCCCAGCATTTT,CASSPHMSNQPQHF